The clone carrying this T cell receptor beta chain has a single count. As yet, its antigen is unknown. This entry comes from a study of OX40 agonist ivuxolimab in advanced cancers. The overall study: Prior anti-PD-1, anti-PD-L1 or anti-CTLA-4 therapy did not bar entry, and approximately 43% had some. Partial responses were achieved by three patients, one with hepatocellular carcinoma and two with cutaneous melanoma. Findings and limits, study-wide: Within 6 weeks, CD4+ and CD8+ blood T cells expanded clonally at 0.1 to 3.0 mg/kg. The authors also found low normalized T-cell clonal expansion in some nonresponders.

Here immunoSEQ multiplex PCR was the method, and the copy in TCRdb shows in-frame clones only, minus some. The sample lists about 90,000 clones, roughly 87% seen once, with over 1.2% in the top ten. The germline CDR1 and CDR2 sequences are SGHNT and YYREEE (reference sequence). CDR3 length: 13 amino acids. V was trimmed by 0 bases and J by 10 bases, leaving 11 bases between them. The specimen comprised CD4+ or CD8+ T cells sorted from blood, sampled in a trial of the OX40 agonist ivuxolimab. The chain combines TRBV5-4 with TRBJ2-4; D uncertain. This TCR was recovered from an adult with an advanced solid tumor such as melanoma, head and neck, liver or kidney cancer. The DNA of the CDR3 is TGTGCCAGCAGCTTGGACCAGGAAGGTATTCAGTACTTC. It codes for CASSLDQEGIQYF.